This T cell receptor delta chain derives from a study of DNA immune sequencing with unique molecular identifiers (dated by TCRdb to about 2020). Looking at the study overall: Using immunomagnetic cell separation, gammadelta T cells were enriched from buffy coats, and the genomic DNA of these cells was sequenced. Fluorescence-activated cell sorting was used to enrich gammadelta T cells from PBMC of nine to ten healthy individuals. For the enriched versus non-enriched comparison, roughly 0.095 ug enriched gammadelta T-cell DNA and approximately 1 ug non-enriched PBMC DNA were sequenced. An ultrasensitive DNA-based TRD repertoire sequencing method using PCR-introduced unique molecular identifiers was developed and validated in the study. The method was validated on synthetic reference molecules and on blood samples from healthy individuals. Donors were healthy individuals, with around ten donors profiled from sorted peripheral blood gammadelta T cells.

From cysteine to phenylalanine, the CDR3 is 14 amino acids long. Only the CDR3 DNA stays, 42 bases, in frame from base 1. From the germline V gene, CDR1 is GEAIGNYY and CDR2 is EKD. Overall results and qualifications from the work: TRD repertoire diversity differed among healthy donors, and several donors were highly oligoclonal, with the top 5 clonotypes making up more than half of productive molecules. Novel TRD sequences not targeted by the primers cannot be detected with the primer-based approach. Among clonotypes from healthy donors, the most common TRD rearrangement was TRDV2 paired with TRDJ1.

This clone was seen more than once but under ten times. No antigen is known for it. A far larger clone differs by one base, so this is likely a read error. Receptor libraries were prepared by multiplex PCR. Genomic DNA was amplified with a 32-plex assay using primers for all 8 TRDV and 4 TRDJ genes covering the CDR3. A 12-nucleotide UMI was added during around 3 barcoding PCR cycles, followed by a second PCR with Illumina adapter primers. AMPure XP beads were used for library purification, and library quality was checked on a Fragment Analyzer with the HS NGS Fragment kit. Sequencing was run on an Illumina MiniSeq mid-output kit with about 20% PhiX and 150 cycles of paired-end reads. In the source study's methods: MIGEC version 1.2.9 was used to process reads, grouping reads by UMI and building error-corrected consensus sequences. For post-processing, modified scripts from VDJtools version 1.2.1 were used together with the tcR R package. For TCRdb, the public reads were processed anew by CATT, and duplicate DNA sequences were folded into one row. None of the V and J calls come from the authors' own analysis; TCRdb made them. The sample table holds approximately 2,500 delta-chain clones, of which approximately 14% were seen once. Around 20% of the sample comes from the top ten.

Sequenced sample: gamma-delta T cells from PBMCs. This receptor was obtained from a human donor in good health. The chain uses TRDV2 and TRDJ1, with 7 bases in between that match TRDD3. The CDR3 protein sequence reads: CACDPLGDTDKHIF. The nucleotide sequence is TGTGCCTGTGACCCTTTGGGGGACACCGATAAACACATCTTT.